This T cell receptor (beta chain) was sequenced during a study of T cells in localized non-small cell lung cancer. Study-level results: Appearance in adjacent lung was seen for a median 57 of the top 100 tumor clones. Greater T cell density in blood accompanied longer overall survival. Uninvolved adjacent lung had more T cell clonality than any other tissue, topping tumor.

In the case of this clone: The antigen is not known.

Generated by immunoSEQ multiplex PCR, the TCRdb table keeps only in-frame clones and is missing some. The sample lists around 29,000 clones; about 88% were seen once. The sample here was peripheral blood, taken before any cancer treatment. This sequence was found in a female donor over 55 with stage III squamous cell lung carcinoma.

This chain's CDR3 is CSSSGQGDYEQYF. The CDR3 nucleotides read TGCAGCTCCTCCGGACAAGGGGACTACGAGCAGTACTTC. J is TRBJ2-7 and V is TRBV29-1, with D perhaps matching TRBD1 (5 bases). This CDR3 spans 13 amino acids. Germline-derived CDR1 and CDR2 are SQVTM and ANQGSEA. Trimming left V 8 bases short and J 3 bases short, with 17 bases between.